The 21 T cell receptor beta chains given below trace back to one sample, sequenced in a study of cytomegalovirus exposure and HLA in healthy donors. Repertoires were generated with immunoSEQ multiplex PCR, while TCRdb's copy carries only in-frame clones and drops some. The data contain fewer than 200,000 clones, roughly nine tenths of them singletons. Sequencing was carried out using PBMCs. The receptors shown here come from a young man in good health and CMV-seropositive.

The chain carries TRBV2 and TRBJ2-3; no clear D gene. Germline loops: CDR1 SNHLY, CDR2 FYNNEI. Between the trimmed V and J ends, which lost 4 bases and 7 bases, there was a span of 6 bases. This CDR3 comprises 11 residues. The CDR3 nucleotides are TGTGCCAGCAGTGCTGAGTATACGCAGTATTTT. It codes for CASSAEYTQYF.

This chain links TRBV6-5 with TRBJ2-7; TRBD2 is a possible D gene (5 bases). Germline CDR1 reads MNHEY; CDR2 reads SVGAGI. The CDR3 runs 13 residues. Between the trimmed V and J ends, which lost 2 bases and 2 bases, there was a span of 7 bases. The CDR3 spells CASSYPGTYEQYF. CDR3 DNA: TGTGCCAGCAGTTACCCGGGAACCTACGAGCAGTACTTC.

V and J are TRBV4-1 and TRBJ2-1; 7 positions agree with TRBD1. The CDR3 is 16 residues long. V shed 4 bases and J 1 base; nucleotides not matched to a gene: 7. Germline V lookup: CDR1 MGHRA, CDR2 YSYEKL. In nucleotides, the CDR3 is TGCGCCAGCAGCCGGGAAGGGGGCAGATCCTACAATGAGCAGTTCTTC. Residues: CASSREGGRSYNEQFF.

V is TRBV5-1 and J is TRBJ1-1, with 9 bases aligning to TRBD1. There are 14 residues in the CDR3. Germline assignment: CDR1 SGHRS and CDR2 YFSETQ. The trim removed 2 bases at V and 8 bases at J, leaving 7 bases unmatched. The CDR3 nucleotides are TGCGCCAGCAGCTTACTGACAGGGGGAACGGAAGCTTTCTTT. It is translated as CASSLLTGGTEAFF.

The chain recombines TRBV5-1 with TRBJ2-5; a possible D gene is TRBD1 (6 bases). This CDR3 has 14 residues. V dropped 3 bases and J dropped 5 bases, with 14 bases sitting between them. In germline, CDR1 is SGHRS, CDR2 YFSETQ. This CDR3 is CASSSLDRSETQYF. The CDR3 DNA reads TGCGCCAGCAGCTCCCTAGACAGGTCGGAGACCCAGTACTTC.

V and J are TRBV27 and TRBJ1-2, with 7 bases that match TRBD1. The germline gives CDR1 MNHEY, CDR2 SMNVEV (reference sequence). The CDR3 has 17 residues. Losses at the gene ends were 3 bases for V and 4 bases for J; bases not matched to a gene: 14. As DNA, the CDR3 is TGTGCCAGCAGTTTTCGACAGGGCGGAATTTTGAGCTATGGCTACACCTTC. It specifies CASSFRQGGILSYGYTF.

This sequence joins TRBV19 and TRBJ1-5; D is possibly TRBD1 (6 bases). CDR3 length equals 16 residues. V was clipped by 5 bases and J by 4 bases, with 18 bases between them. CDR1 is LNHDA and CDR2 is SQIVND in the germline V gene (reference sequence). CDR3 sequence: CASSPPPRGLNQPQHF. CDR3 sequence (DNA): TGTGCCAGTAGTCCGCCCCCCAGGGGATTGAATCAGCCCCAGCATTTT.

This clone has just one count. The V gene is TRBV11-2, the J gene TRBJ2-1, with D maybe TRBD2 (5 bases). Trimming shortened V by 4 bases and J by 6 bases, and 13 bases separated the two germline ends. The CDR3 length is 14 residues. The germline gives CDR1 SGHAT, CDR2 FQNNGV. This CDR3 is CASSSTSSSNEQFF. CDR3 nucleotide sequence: TGTGCCAGCAGCTCCACTAGTTCTTCCAATGAGCAGTTCTTC.

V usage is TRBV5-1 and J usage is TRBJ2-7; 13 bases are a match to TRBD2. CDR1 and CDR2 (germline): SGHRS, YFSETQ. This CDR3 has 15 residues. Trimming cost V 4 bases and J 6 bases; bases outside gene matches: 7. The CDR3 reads CASSHGLAGASEQYF. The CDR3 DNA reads TGCGCCAGCAGCCACGGACTAGCGGGAGCGAGCGAGCAGTACTTC.

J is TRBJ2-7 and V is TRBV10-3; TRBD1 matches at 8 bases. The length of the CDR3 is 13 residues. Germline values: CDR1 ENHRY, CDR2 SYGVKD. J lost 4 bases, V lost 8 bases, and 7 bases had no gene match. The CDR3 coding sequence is TGTGCCATCGGGCTCAGGGGGCAATACGAGCAGTACTTC. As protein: CAIGLRGQYEQYF.

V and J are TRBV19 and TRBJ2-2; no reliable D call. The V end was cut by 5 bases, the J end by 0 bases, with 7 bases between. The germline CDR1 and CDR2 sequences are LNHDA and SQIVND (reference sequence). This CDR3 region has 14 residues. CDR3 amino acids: CASSWAPNTGELFF. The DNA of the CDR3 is TGTGCCAGTAGTTGGGCCCCGAACACCGGGGAGCTGTTTTTT.

The CDR3 protein is CASSDLAGFTDTQYF. DNA for the CDR3: TGTGCCAGCAGTGACCTAGCGGGATTCACAGATACGCAGTATTTT. The genes are TRBV25-1 and TRBJ2-3, with 9 bases lining up with TRBD2. V was pared by 3 bases and J by 2 bases, with 3 bases of the junction left unmatched. Per germline, CDR1 MGHDK and CDR2 SYGVNS. The CDR3 has 15 residues.

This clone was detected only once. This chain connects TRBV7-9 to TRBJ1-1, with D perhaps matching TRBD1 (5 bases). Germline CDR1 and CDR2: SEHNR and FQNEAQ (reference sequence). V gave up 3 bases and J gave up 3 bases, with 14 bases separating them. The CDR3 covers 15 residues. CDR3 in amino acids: CASSFLGGGDTEAFF. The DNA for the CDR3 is TGTGCCAGCAGCTTCCTTGGGGGAGGGGACACTGAAGCTTTCTTT.

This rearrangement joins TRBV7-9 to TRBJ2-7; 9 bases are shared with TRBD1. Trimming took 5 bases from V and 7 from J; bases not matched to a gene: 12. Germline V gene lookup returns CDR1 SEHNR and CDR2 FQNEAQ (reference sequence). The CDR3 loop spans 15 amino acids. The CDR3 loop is CASSTGQGPRPEQYF. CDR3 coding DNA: TGTGCCAGCAGCACCGGACAGGGGCCGAGACCAGAGCAGTACTTC.

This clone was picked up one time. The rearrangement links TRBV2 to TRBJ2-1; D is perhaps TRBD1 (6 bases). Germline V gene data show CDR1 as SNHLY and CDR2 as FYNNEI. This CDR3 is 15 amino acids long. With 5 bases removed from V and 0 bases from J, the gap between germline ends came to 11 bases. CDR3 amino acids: CASSLDSSSYNEQFF. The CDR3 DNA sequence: TGTGCCAGCAGTCTGGACAGCAGCTCCTACAATGAGCAGTTCTTC.

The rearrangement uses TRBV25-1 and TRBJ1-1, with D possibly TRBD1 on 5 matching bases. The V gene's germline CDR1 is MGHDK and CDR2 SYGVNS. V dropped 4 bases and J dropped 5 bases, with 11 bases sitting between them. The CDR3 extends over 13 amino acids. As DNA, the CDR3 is TGTGCCAGCAGTGGGTCCAGGGCGACTGAAGCTTTCTTT. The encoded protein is CASSGSRATEAFF.

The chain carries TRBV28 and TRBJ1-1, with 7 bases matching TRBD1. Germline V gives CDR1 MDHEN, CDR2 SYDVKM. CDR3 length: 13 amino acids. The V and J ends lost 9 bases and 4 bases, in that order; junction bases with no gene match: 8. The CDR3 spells CASRDSAGTEAFF. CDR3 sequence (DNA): TGTGCCAGTAGGGACAGTGCGGGCACTGAAGCTTTCTTT. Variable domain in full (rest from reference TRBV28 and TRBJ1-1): DVKVTQSSRYLVKRTGEKVFLECVQDMDHENMFWYRQDPGLGLRLIYFSYDVKMKEKGDIPEGYSVSREKKERFSLILESASTNQTSMYLCASRDSAGTEAFFGQGTRLTVV.

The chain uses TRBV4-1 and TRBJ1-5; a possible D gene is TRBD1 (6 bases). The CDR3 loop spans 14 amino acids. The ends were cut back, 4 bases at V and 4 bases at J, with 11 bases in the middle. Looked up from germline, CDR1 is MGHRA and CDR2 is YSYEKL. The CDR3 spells CASSRLQGNQPQHF. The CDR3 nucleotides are TGCGCCAGCAGCCGATTACAGGGAAATCAGCCCCAGCATTTT.

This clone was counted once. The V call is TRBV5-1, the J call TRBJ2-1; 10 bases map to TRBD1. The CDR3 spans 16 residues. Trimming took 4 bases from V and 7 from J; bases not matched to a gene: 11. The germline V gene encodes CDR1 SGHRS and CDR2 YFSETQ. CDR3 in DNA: TGCGCCAGCAGCATCCCGGGACAGGGGTTCGTAAATGAGCAGTTCTTC. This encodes CASSIPGQGFVNEQFF.

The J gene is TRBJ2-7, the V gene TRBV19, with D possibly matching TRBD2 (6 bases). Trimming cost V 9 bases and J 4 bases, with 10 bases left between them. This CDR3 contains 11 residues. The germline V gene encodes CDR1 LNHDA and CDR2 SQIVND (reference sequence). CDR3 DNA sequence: TGTGCCAGCGGGGGTGGGTACGAGCAGTACTTC. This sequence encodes CASGGGYEQYF.

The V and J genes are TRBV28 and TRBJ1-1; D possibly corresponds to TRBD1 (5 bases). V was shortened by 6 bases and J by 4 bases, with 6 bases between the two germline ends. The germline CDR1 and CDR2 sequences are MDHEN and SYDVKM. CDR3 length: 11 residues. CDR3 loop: CASRGGTEAFF. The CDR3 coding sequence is TGTGCCAGCAGGGGGGGCACTGAAGCTTTCTTT.